Listed here is a single TCR beta chain. The antigen is unknown. Researchers sorted roughly 310,000 cells of each CD8+ T cell subset in triplicate. Via 5' RACE with UMI labels, TRB cDNA libraries were prepared. Using the 5' RACE reads, TCRdb records one entry per CDR3 protein without DNA. In all, the sample yields approximately 39,000 distinct CDR3 sequences. This record belongs to a study of CXCR3-negative and CXCR3-positive naive CD8 T cells. On the study more broadly: Cumulative TRB read yield was approximately 135 million, averaging about 1.5 +/- 0.3 million per library. Study conclusions and caveats: TRBV-TRBJ usage matched between naive CXCR3-negative and CXCR3-positive cells but not between memory cells. High diversity, comparable across both naive subsets, contrasted with much lower diversity in memory CD8+ cells.

Sequencing was carried out using memory CD8+ T cells from blood. The receptor's source is a human donor in good health. Some clones in this sample may be carry-over from other donors' samples.

The CDR3 is CASSGQVPYEQYF. This chain joins TRBV4-1 and TRBJ2-7; TCRdb calls TRBD1, which cannot be checked without DNA. Per the germline V gene, CDR1 is MGHRA and CDR2 is YSYEKL. This CDR3 comprises 13 residues.